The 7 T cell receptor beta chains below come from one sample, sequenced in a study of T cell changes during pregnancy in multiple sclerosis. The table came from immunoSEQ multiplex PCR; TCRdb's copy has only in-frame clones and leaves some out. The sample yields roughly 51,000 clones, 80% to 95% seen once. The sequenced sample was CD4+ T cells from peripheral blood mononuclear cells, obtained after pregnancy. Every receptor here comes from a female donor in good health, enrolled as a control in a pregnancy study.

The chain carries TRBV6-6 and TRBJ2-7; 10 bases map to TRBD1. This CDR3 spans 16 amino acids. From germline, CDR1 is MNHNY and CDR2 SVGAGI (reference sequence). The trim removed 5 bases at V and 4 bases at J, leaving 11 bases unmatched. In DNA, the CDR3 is TGTGCCAGCAGTAAACCTCCGGGACAGGGGTTTTACGAGCAGTACTTC. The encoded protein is CASSKPPGQGFYEQYF.

CDR3 in DNA: TGTGCCAGCAGCCCCGCGACAGGGCTCCTCTATGGCTACACCTTC. Its translation is CASSPATGLLYGYTF. The chain links TRBV28 to TRBJ1-2, with 7 bases that match TRBD1. V was clipped by 6 bases and J by 4 bases; unmatched bases: 11. The V gene's germline CDR1 is MDHEN and CDR2 SYDVKM. The CDR3 extends over 15 amino acids.

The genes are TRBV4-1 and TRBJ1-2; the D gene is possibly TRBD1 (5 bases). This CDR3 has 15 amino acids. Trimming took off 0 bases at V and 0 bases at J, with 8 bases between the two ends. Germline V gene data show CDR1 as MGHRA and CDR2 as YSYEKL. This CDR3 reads CASSQDRDANYGYTF. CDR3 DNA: TGCGCCAGCAGCCAAGACAGGGATGCTAACTATGGCTACACCTTC.

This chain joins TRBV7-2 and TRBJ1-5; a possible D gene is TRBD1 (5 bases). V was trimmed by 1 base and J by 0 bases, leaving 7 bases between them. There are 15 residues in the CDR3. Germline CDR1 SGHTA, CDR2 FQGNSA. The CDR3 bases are TGTGCCAGCAGCTTAGAGGGGAATAGCAATCAGCCCCAGCATTTT. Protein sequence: CASSLEGNSNQPQHF.

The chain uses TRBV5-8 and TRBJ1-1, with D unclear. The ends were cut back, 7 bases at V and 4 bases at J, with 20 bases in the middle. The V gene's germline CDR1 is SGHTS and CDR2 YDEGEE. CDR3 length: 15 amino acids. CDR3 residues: CASGSRSTRGTEAFF. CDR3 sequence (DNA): TGTGCCAGCGGAAGCCGGTCGACTCGCGGCACTGAAGCTTTCTTT.

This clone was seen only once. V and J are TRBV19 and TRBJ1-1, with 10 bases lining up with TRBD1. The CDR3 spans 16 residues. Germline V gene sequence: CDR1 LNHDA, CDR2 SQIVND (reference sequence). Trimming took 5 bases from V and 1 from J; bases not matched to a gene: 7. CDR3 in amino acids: CASSQGDRGRNTEAFF. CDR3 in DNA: TGTGCCAGTAGTCAGGGGGACAGGGGAAGGAACACTGAAGCTTTCTTT. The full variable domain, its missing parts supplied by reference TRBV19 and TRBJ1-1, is DGGITQSPKYLFRKEGQNVTLSCEQNLNHDAMYWYRQDPGQGLRLIYYSQIVNDFQKGDIAEGYSVSREKKESFPLTVTSAQKNPTAFYLCASSQGDRGRNTEAFFGQGTRLTVV.

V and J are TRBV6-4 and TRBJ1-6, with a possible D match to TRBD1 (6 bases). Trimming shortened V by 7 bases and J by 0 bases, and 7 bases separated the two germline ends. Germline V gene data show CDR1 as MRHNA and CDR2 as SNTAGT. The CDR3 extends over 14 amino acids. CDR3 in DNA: TGTGCCAGCAAGGACAGCTCCTATAATTCACCCCTCCACTTT. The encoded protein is CASKDSSYNSPLHF.